These T cell receptor beta chains were read from a single sample in a study of radiotherapy plus CTLA-4 blockade in lung cancer. Some clones are missing from TCRdb's copy, which holds only in-frame ones; the method was immunoSEQ multiplex PCR. Altogether tens of thousands of clones are present, more than 75% being singletons, with the ten largest covering 25% to 30%. The material sequenced was peripheral blood, taken from a patient treated with radiotherapy plus ipilimumab. The source of these receptors is a human donor with non-small cell lung cancer whose response to radiotherapy plus ipilimumab could not be evaluated. Each CDR3 is given with its conserved first and last residue. A D gene is named only where the DNA matches it firmly. Clone sizes are given selectively: once, few, many, or a class where the clone is expanded.

NA	TRBJ2-7	TRBV6-1	NA	CATHPQGPADEQYF	TGTGCCACACACCCACAGGGCCCGGCCGACGAGCAGTACTTC
NA	TRBJ1-5	TRBV25-1	TRBD1	CASSEAGTASNQPQHF	TGTGCCAGCAGTGAAGCCGGGACAGCCTCCAATCAGCCCCAGCATTTT
NA	TRBJ2-1	TRBV29-1	NA	CSVYEPSSYNEQFF	TGCAGCGTGTACGAACCGAGCTCCTACAATGAGCAGTTCTTC
NA	TRBJ2-4	TRBV6-6	NA	CASSSDREGNIQYF	TGTGCCAGCAGTTCGGACAGGGAGGGGAACATTCAGTACTTC
once	TRBJ2-2	TRBV19	NA	CASRGLSFANTGELFF	TGTGCCAGTAGGGGACTCTCTTTCGCGAACACCGGGGAGCTGTTTTTT
few	TRBJ1-1	TRBV4-1	TRBD1	CASSHLTGVRPEAFF	TGCGCCAGCAGCCATTTGACAGGGGTTCGACCTGAAGCTTTCTTT
NA	TRBJ2-5	TRBV30	TRBD1	CAWSPDRGYQETQYF	TGTGCCTGGAGTCCGGACAGGGGGTACCAAGAGACCCAGTACTTC
once	TRBJ2-7	TRBV5-1	TRBD2	CASSPGGGGDEQYF	TGCGCCAGCAGCCCGGGGGGGGGAGGAGACGAGCAGTACTTC
few	TRBJ1-1	TRBV11-2	NA	CASSLTRGGTEAFF	TGTGCCAGCAGCTTAACTCGAGGTGGTACTGAAGCTTTCTTT
NA	TRBJ2-7	TRBV15	NA	CATSTGLSNEQYF	TGTGCCACCAGCACTGGACTAAGCAACGAGCAGTACTTC
once	TRBJ1-1	TRBV5-4	NA	CASSLGGKDTEAFF	TGTGCCAGCAGCTTGGGAGGGAAGGACACTGAAGCTTTCTTT
NA	TRBJ1-3	TRBV6-6	TRBD1	CASSGTGYGNTIYF	TGTGCCAGCAGTGGGACAGGGTATGGAAACACCATATATTTT
few	TRBJ2-2	TRBV10-3	TRBD1	CAISKGQLTGELFF	TGTGCCATCAGTAAGGGACAGCTCACCGGGGAGCTGTTTTTT
NA	TRBJ2-1	TRBV2	NA	CASTGLYNEQFF	TGTGCCAGCACTGGCCTCTACAATGAGCAGTTCTTC
few	TRBJ1-4	TRBV7-9	TRBD1	CASSFGTGDEKLFF	TGTGCCAGCAGCTTTGGGACAGGGGATGAAAAACTGTTTTTT
NA	TRBJ1-1	TRBV28	NA	CASSFPHRDGRRAEAFF	TGTGCCAGCAGCTTCCCTCACAGGGACGGGCGTAGGGCTGAAGCTTTCTTT